This is a list of T cell receptor beta chains from one sample in a study of cytomegalovirus exposure and HLA in healthy donors. Profiling relied on immunoSEQ multiplex PCR, and the TCRdb table lists in-frame clones only, not all of them. The sample records under 200,000 clones, more than 65% being singletons. The specimen was PBMCs. These receptors came from a man aged 50-60 years in good health and CMV-seropositive. The CDR3 runs from the conserved cysteine through the conserved F or W. D genes are given only for firm matches. A row's size may be missing; if present it is once, few, many or a size class.

D gene	J gene	clone size	V gene	CDR3 protein	CDR3 DNA
TRBD1	TRBJ1-5	NA	TRBV19	CASTADRGWNQPQHF	TGTGCCAGTACCGCCGACAGGGGGTGGAATCAGCCCCAGCATTTT
TRBD1	TRBJ2-3	NA	TRBV18	CASSPRQGGTDTQYF	TGTGCCAGCTCACCACGACAGGGGGGCACAGATACGCAGTATTTT
TRBD2	TRBJ2-1	NA	TRBV5-1	CASSWTSGSGEQFF	TGCGCCAGCAGCTGGACTAGCGGGAGCGGGGAGCAGTTCTTC
TRBD1	TRBJ1-3	NA	TRBV6-5	CASSPGTGWGNTIYF	TGTGCCAGCAGTCCAGGGACAGGGTGGGGAAACACCATATATTTT
TRBD2	TRBJ2-1	NA	TRBV19	CASSMGTSGRNEQFF	TGTGCCAGTAGTATGGGGACTAGCGGGAGGAATGAGCAGTTCTTC
TRBD2	TRBJ2-1	NA	TRBV5-1	CASSRTGEGNNEQFF	TGCGCCAGCAGCCGGACGGGGGAGGGCAACAATGAGCAGTTCTTC
TRBD1	TRBJ2-3	NA	TRBV5-1	CASSGTGVGTDTQYF	TGCGCCAGCAGCGGAACAGGGGTGGGGACAGATACGCAGTATTTT
TRBD1	TRBJ2-3	NA	TRBV11-2	CASSSRQGPRTDTQYF	TGTGCCAGCAGCTCCAGACAGGGGCCTCGGACAGATACGCAGTATTTT
NA	TRBJ2-1	NA	TRBV19	CASSIDRRGIYNEQFF	TGTGCCAGTAGTATAGATCGTAGGGGGATATACAATGAGCAGTTCTTC
NA	TRBJ1-5	NA	TRBV5-3	CARSPSLPYSNQPQHF	TGCGCCAGAAGCCCCTCTCTTCCGTATAGCAATCAGCCCCAGCATTTT
NA	TRBJ1-5	NA	TRBV19	CASSIRGGFNQPQHF	TGTGCCAGTAGTATTAGGGGAGGTTTCAATCAGCCCCAGCATTTT
TRBD1	TRBJ1-2	NA	TRBV19	CASNYGRRDSRGGNYGYTF	TGTGCCAGTAACTATGGGCGGAGGGACAGCCGTGGAGGTAACTATGGCTACACCTTC
TRBD2	TRBJ2-1	NA	TRBV27	CASSLWGGSEDYYNEQFF	TGTGCCAGCAGTTTATGGGGAGGGAGTGAGGACTACTACAATGAGCAGTTCTTC
TRBD1	TRBJ1-1	NA	TRBV6-6	CASRPTTGLVNTEAFF	TGTGCCAGCAGGCCTACGACAGGGTTGGTGAACACTGAAGCTTTCTTT
TRBD2	TRBJ2-3	NA	TRBV11-3	CASSLTSSTDTQYF	TGTGCCAGCAGCTTGACTAGCAGCACAGATACGCAGTATTTT
TRBD1	TRBJ2-2	NA	TRBV5-1	CASSLQGAANTGELFF	TGCGCCAGCAGCTTACAGGGGGCGGCGAACACCGGGGAGCTGTTTTTT
NA	TRBJ1-3	NA	TRBV19	CASSPDRPLSGNTIYF	TGTGCCAGTAGCCCCGACAGACCGCTCTCTGGAAACACCATATATTTT
TRBD2	TRBJ2-1	once	TRBV18	CASSYLRGARTYNEQFF	TGTGCCAGCTCGTACTTGCGGGGGGCGAGGACCTACAATGAGCAGTTCTTC
NA	TRBJ1-2	NA	TRBV7-9	CASSLGSDYGYTF	TGTGCCAGCAGCTTAGGGAGCGACTATGGCTACACCTTC
TRBD2	TRBJ2-3	NA	TRBV9	CARAGTSGIDTQYF	TGTGCCAGGGCCGGGACTAGCGGCATAGATACGCAGTATTTT
TRBD1	TRBJ1-4	few	TRBV7-8	CASSLATGDGGEKLFF	TGTGCCAGCAGCTTGGCAACAGGGGATGGAGGTGAAAAACTGTTTTTT
NA	TRBJ1-3	NA	TRBV19	CASSLEGGPNTIYF	TGTGCCAGTAGTCTAGAGGGAGGACCCAACACCATATATTTT
TRBD1	TRBJ2-6	NA	TRBV7-3	CASSLSGQGTGANVLTF	TGTGCCAGCAGCTTATCGGGACAGGGAACCGGGGCCAACGTCCTGACTTTC
TRBD2	TRBJ2-5	NA	TRBV2	CASSEPASGGEETQYF	TGTGCCAGCAGTGAACCGGCTAGCGGGGGCGAAGAGACCCAGTACTTC
NA	TRBJ1-1	NA	TRBV6-6	CATIDTADTEAFF	TGTGCCACGATCGACACGGCTGACACTGAAGCTTTCTTT
TRBD1	TRBJ2-3	NA	TRBV5-4	CASSKDRAGNTQYF	TGTGCCAGCAGTAAGGACAGGGCTGGGAATACGCAGTATTTT
NA	TRBJ2-3	NA	TRBV7-9	CASSPPSTDTQYF	TGTGCCAGCAGTCCCCCGAGCACAGATACGCAGTATTTT
NA	TRBJ1-2	NA	TRBV18	CASSPPSAGPYGYTF	TGTGCCAGCTCACCGCCGAGCGCAGGGCCCTATGGCTACACCTTC
NA	TRBJ1-2	NA	TRBV7-9	CASSQDHPGNYGYTF	TGTGCCAGCAGCCAAGACCATCCAGGGAACTATGGCTACACCTTC
NA	TRBJ1-6	NA	TRBV27	CASSLGENNSPLHF	TGTGCCAGCAGTTTAGGAGAAAATAATTCACCCCTCCACTTT
TRBD1	TRBJ1-4	NA	TRBV28	CASSPGTGYEKLFF	TGTGCCAGCAGTCCCGGGACAGGGTACGAAAAACTGTTTTTT
NA	TRBJ2-1	once	TRBV9	CASSAGLNLNEQFF	TGTGCCAGCAGCGCCGGACTAAACTTGAATGAGCAGTTCTTC
NA	TRBJ1-3	NA	TRBV19	CASSIDQDSSGNTIYF	TGTGCCAGTAGTATAGATCAGGACAGCTCTGGAAACACCATATATTTT
NA	TRBJ2-1	NA	TRBV9	CASSETTGYNEQFF	TGTGCCAGCAGCGAGACAACAGGTTACAATGAGCAGTTCTTC
NA	TRBJ1-1	NA	TRBV2	CASSAGNTEAFF	TGTGCCAGCAGTGCAGGGAACACTGAAGCTTTCTTT
TRBD1	TRBJ2-2	NA	TRBV27	CASNLSDRVTIGELFF	TGTGCCAGCAATTTAAGCGACAGGGTAACAATCGGGGAGCTGTTTTTT
NA	TRBJ1-1	NA	TRBV30	CAWITVDSYTEAFF	TGTGCCTGGATAACCGTGGACAGTTACACTGAAGCTTTCTTT
NA	TRBJ1-5	NA	TRBV30	CAWSRGLAGNQPQHF	TGTGCCTGGAGTCGAGGCCTGGCGGGCAATCAGCCCCAGCATTTT
TRBD1	TRBJ1-2	NA	TRBV10-2	CASSERQGARDGYTF	TGCGCCAGCAGTGAGAGACAGGGGGCACGCGATGGCTACACCTTC
TRBD1	TRBJ2-5	NA	TRBV2	CASTPTRDRVGQETQYF	TGTGCCAGCACCCCTACCCGGGACAGGGTAGGCCAAGAGACCCAGTACTTC
NA	TRBJ1-1	NA	TRBV5-1	CASSSLTGGMNTEAFF	TGCGCCAGCAGCTCCCTAACGGGGGGGATGAACACTGAAGCTTTCTTT
NA	TRBJ1-2	NA	TRBV4-1	CASSQGPTTPYGYTF	TGCGCCAGCAGCCAAGGACCTACTACCCCCTATGGCTACACCTTC
NA	TRBJ2-5	NA	TRBV30	CAWRASTPQETQYF	TGTGCCTGGAGGGCATCGACTCCGCAAGAGACCCAGTACTTC
TRBD1	TRBJ1-2	NA	TRBV11-2	CASSPNRDRVNYGYTF	TGTGCCAGCAGCCCGAATAGGGACAGGGTAAACTATGGCTACACCTTC
NA	TRBJ2-5	NA	TRBV9	CASTRGGARQETQYF	TGTGCCAGCACGAGGGGGGGGGCGCGTCAAGAGACCCAGTACTTC
TRBD1	TRBJ2-5	NA	TRBV7-8	CASSPGTGTRPVETQYF	TGTGCCAGCAGCCCAGGGACAGGGACGAGGCCAGTAGAGACCCAGTACTTC
NA	TRBJ1-5	NA	TRBV5-6	CASSPGGYSNQPQHF	TGTGCCAGCTCCCCGGGTGGATATAGCAATCAGCCCCAGCATTTT
TRBD1	TRBJ2-4	NA	TRBV7-9	CASSLGSPVQGINIQYF	TGTGCCAGCAGCTTAGGCTCCCCGGTACAGGGGATAAACATTCAGTACTTC
TRBD2	TRBJ2-3	NA	TRBV7-3	CASSLNGGAIDTQYF	TGTGCCAGCAGCTTAAACGGGGGGGCGATAGATACGCAGTATTTT
TRBD2	TRBJ2-1	NA	TRBV29-1	CSVAGLAGGTYNEQFF	TGCAGCGTGGCAGGACTAGCGGGGGGGACCTACAATGAGCAGTTCTTC
NA	TRBJ1-4	NA	TRBV4-1	CASSHLGGSEKLFF	TGCGCCAGCAGCCATTTGGGGGGAAGTGAAAAACTGTTTTTT